This entry lists 20 T cell receptor beta chains sequenced from one sample in a study of T cells in Graves' hyperthyroidism and ophthalmopathy. RNA transcripts served as the template for amplifying TCR beta CDR3 regions. Initially, a first-round RT-PCR of the TCR CDR3 employed the HTBI primer set. One entry per CDR3 protein, called by TCRdb with MiXCR from the multiplex PCR reads. Of 350,000 to 400,000 distinct CDR3 sequences detected, under 20% appear once; the ten largest clones hold 40%. The sample consisted of blood. All receptors come from a man aged 18-30 years with Graves' ophthalmopathy.

The chain carries TRBV9 and TRBJ2-4; no clear D gene. The V gene lost 4 bases and the J gene lost 8 bases, with 22 bases spanning the gap. CDR1 and CDR2 from the germline V gene are SGDLS and YYNGEE. The CDR3 is 16 residues long. CDR3 in DNA: TGTGCCAGCAGCCTCCATGGTGGGCTCAAGAATGACATTCAGTACTTC. This encodes CASSLHGGLKNDIQYF.

This clonotype was counted at least ten times. The chain carries TRBV6-1 and TRBJ2-7; TRBD1 or TRBD2 may be the D gene (5 bases each). The CDR3 spans 16 residues. Germline assignment: CDR1 MNHNS and CDR2 SASEGT. V was pared by 5 bases and J by 0 bases, with 17 bases between. In nucleotides, the CDR3 is TGTGCCAGCAGTTTTACCGGGACCCTGAGCTCCTACGAGCAGTACTTC. It codes for CASSFTGTLSSYEQYF.

This clonotype came up many times. The chain combines TRBV5-1 with TRBJ2-7, with 9 positions matching TRBD1. The CDR3 is made up of 15 amino acids. V shed 3 bases, J shed 5 bases, and the junction held 9 bases outside the gene matches. Germline CDR1 reads SGHRS; CDR2 reads YFSETQ. CDR3 nucleotide sequence: TGCGCCAGCAGCTATATGGCAGGACAGGGGAACGAGCAGTACTTC. Its protein is CASSYMAGQGNEQYF.

The gene calls are TRBV4-2 and TRBJ2-7, with a weak D call TRBD2 (7 bases). In germline, CDR1 is LGHNA, CDR2 YNFKEQ. CDR3 size: 15 residues. V lost 6 bases to trimming and J lost 6 bases, with 21 bases between them. The DNA for the CDR3 is TGTGCCAGCAGTGAGGGGGGGGTGTTTCGGTCCGAGCAGTACTTC. This sequence encodes CASSEGGVFRSEQYF.

This clonotype occurred many times. This chain links TRBV6-1 with TRBJ2-7, with D maybe TRBD2 (6 bases). V was trimmed by 2 bases and J by 2 bases, leaving 7 bases between them. Germline V lookup: CDR1 MNHNS, CDR2 SASEGT. CDR3 length equals 13 residues. The CDR3: CASSEWGAYEQYF. DNA of the CDR3: TGTGCCAGCAGTGAATGGGGGGCCTACGAGCAGTACTTC.

This clonotype was seen more than once but under ten times. CDR3 in amino acids: CASQGAKNTGELFF. The DNA of the CDR3 is TGTGCCAGCCAGGGAGCGAAGAACACCGGGGAGCTGTTTTTT. The V call is TRBV12-3 or TRBV12-4, the J call TRBJ2-2, with D perhaps assigned TRBD1 or TRBD2 (5 bases each). CDR3 size: 14 residues. Trimming took 8 bases from V and 1 from J, leaving 11 bases between them.

This clonotype has just a few counts. The CDR3 loop is CASSLHEGKETQYF. The CDR3 DNA reads as TGTGCCAGCTCACTCCACGAAGGGAAAGAGACCCAGTACTTC. The chain links TRBV18 to TRBJ2-5; D is unclear. The CDR3 consists of 14 residues. Germline CDR1 KGHSH, CDR2 LQKENI. Trimming left V 4 bases short and J 3 bases short, with 12 bases between.

This clonotype was recorded at least ten times. The chain combines TRBV28 with TRBJ2-5; TRBD1 matches at 12 bases. Per the germline V gene, CDR1 is MDHEN and CDR2 is SYDVKM. J was trimmed by 5 bases and V by 2 bases; bases with no gene match: 3. This CDR3 contains 15 residues. The CDR3 protein is CASSLRDRGLETQYF. For the CDR3, the DNA is TGTGCCAGCAGTTTAAGGGACAGGGGGCTGGAGACCCAGTACTTC.

This clonotype was counted between two and nine times. The chain links TRBV9 to TRBJ1-2; 7 nucleotides align to TRBD1. The CDR3 totals 14 residues. Trimming removed 2 bases from V and 4 bases from J; junction bases left unmatched: 5. Germline CDR1 is SGDLS and CDR2 is YYNGEE. The DNA of the CDR3 is TGTGCCAGCAGCGTCGGCGACAGGGCCTATGGCTACACCTTC. Its protein is CASSVGDRAYGYTF.

This chain joins TRBV19 and TRBJ2-1; 8 bases are shared with TRBD2. The V gene's germline CDR1 is LNHDA and CDR2 SQIVND (reference sequence). V shed 5 bases, J shed 9 bases, and the junction held 6 bases outside the gene matches. The CDR3 runs to 13 residues. CDR3 sequence reads: CASSWRGEGEQFF. The DNA of the CDR3 is TGTGCCAGTAGTTGGCGGGGGGAGGGTGAGCAGTTCTTC.

The sample holds many counts of this clonotype. This chain links TRBV2 with TRBJ1-1, with D perhaps matching TRBD1 (6 bases). Germline loops: CDR1 SNHLY, CDR2 FYNNEI. The CDR3 extends over 14 amino acids. V lost 7 bases and J 1 base, leaving 13 bases between the germline ends. CDR3 bases: TGTGCCAGCATCCGGGGGCTGGGGAACACTGAAGCTTTCTTT. It translates to CASIRGLGNTEAFF.

This clonotype was seen repeatedly, ten times or more. CDR3 loop: CASRERRQETQYF. In DNA form, the CDR3 reads TGTGCCAGCAGAGAGCGGCGTCAAGAGACCCAGTACTTC. The genes are TRBV6-1 and TRBJ2-5; possible D gene TRBD2, 5 bases. The CDR3 extends over 13 amino acids. V lost 6 bases to trimming and J lost 2 bases, with 10 bases between them. Germline V lookup: CDR1 MNHNS, CDR2 SASEGT.

The V gene is TRBV19, the J gene TRBJ2-7, with 7 bases lining up with TRBD1. Germline loops: CDR1 LNHDA, CDR2 SQIVND (reference sequence). With V trimmed by 5 bases and J by 2 bases, 12 bases remained unmatched. CDR3 length equals 16 residues. Here the CDR3 reads CASSPHLRDRPYEQYF. The CDR3, as DNA: TGTGCCAGTAGTCCTCACCTCCGGGACAGACCCTACGAGCAGTACTTC.

The rearrangement uses TRBV28 and TRBJ2-1; 11 nucleotides line up with TRBD2. This CDR3 spans 17 amino acids. Germline lookup yields CDR1 MDHEN and CDR2 SYDVKM. The junction had 14 bases not matched to a gene; V was cut back by 6 bases and J by 7 bases. The CDR3 loop is CASSLALAGGGRNEQFF. The CDR3 coding sequence is TGTGCCAGCAGCTTAGCTTTAGCGGGGGGGGGCCGGAATGAGCAGTTCTTC.

This clonotype was observed a few times. The gene calls are TRBV4-1 and TRBJ2-2; 7 bases are a match to TRBD1. There are 15 residues in the CDR3. In germline, CDR1 is MGHRA, CDR2 YSYEKL. The V segment lost 1 base and the J segment 7 bases; nucleotides outside the gene matches: 6. CDR3 amino acids: CASSQGDRVIGELFF. DNA of the CDR3: TGCGCCAGCAGCCAAGGCGACAGGGTCATCGGGGAGCTGTTTTTT.

There are many counts of this clonotype. The rearrangement joins TRBV3-1 to TRBJ1-6, with D unresolved. The germline CDR1 and CDR2 sequences are LGHDT and YNNKEL (reference sequence). V was clipped by 1 base and J by 11 bases, with 9 bases between them. The CDR3 length is 13 residues. The CDR3 reads CASSQGRPAPLHF. CDR3 DNA: TGTGCCAGCAGCCAAGGGAGACCGGCACCCCTCCACTTT. The full variable domain, with the rest looked up from reference TRBV3-1 and TRBJ1-6, is DTAVSQTPKYLVTQMGNDKSIKCEQNLGHDTMYWYKQDSKKFLKIMFSYNNKELIINETVPNRFSPKSPDKAHLNLHINSLELGDSAVYFCASSQGRPAPLHFGNGTRLTVT.

The sample holds a few counts of this clonotype. V and J are TRBV9 and TRBJ2-1, with D possibly matching TRBD1 (6 bases). Germline V gene data show CDR1 as SGDLS and CDR2 as YYNGEE. The CDR3 is 16 residues long. The V gene lost 3 bases and the J gene lost 3 bases, with 16 bases spanning the gap. The CDR3 loop is CASSASGQRFYNEQFF. The CDR3 DNA is TGTGCCAGCAGCGCGTCTGGACAGCGATTCTACAATGAGCAGTTCTTC.

The V gene is TRBV19, the J gene TRBJ1-6, with 11 bases aligning to TRBD1. CDR1 LNHDA and CDR2 SQIVND come from the germline V gene (reference sequence). V was clipped by 5 bases and J by 10 bases; unmatched bases: 4. There are 14 residues in the CDR3. Here the CDR3 reads CASSVGTGGSPLHF. The CDR3 nucleotides read TGTGCCAGTAGTGTTGGGACAGGGGGATCACCCCTCCACTTT.

The chain couples TRBV12-3 or TRBV12-4 to TRBJ1-2, with D tentatively TRBD1 (5 bases). V was trimmed by 6 bases and J by 8 bases, leaving 13 bases between them. This CDR3 spans 12 amino acids. This CDR3 reads CASSPGLSGYTF. CDR3 bases: TGTGCCAGCAGCCCAGGGTTGAGCGGCTACACCTTC.

Only a few counts were recorded for this clonotype. The rearrangement joins TRBV12-3 or TRBV12-4 to TRBJ1-5; 7 positions agree with TRBD1. The junction had 6 bases not matched to a gene; V was cut back by 4 bases and J by 6 bases. This CDR3 region has 14 residues. As DNA, the CDR3 is TGTGCCAGCAGTTCGACAGGGTTAGGTCAGCCCCAGCATTTT. This sequence encodes CASSSTGLGQPQHF.